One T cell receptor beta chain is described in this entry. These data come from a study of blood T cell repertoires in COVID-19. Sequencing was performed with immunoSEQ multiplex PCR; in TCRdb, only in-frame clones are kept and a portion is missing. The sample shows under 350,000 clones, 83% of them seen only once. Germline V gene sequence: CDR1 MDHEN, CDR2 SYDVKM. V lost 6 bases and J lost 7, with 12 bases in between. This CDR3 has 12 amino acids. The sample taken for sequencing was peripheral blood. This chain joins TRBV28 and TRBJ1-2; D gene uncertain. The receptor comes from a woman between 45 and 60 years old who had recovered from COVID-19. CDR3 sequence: CASSPGGSGYTF. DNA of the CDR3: TGTGCCAGCAGCCCAGGAGGTTCTGGCTACACCTTC.